The present T cell receptor beta chain was sequenced within a study of blood T cell repertoires in COVID-19. Study summary: T cells, B-cell-depleted T cells, or PBMCs supplied cDNA or gDNA.

Authors' processing steps: Estimation of nucleated cell counts relied on the amplification of reference gene primers. Clones were read by immunoSEQ multiplex PCR, and TCRdb kept only the in-frame ones, dropping some. The DNA gave D and trimming, while V, J and clone size come from that table. The top ten clones hold around 2.3% of a sample with 100,000 to 150,000 clones, roughly 80% of them seen once. Germline assignment: CDR1 SGDLS and CDR2 YYNGEE. V lost 4 bases to trimming and J lost 2 bases, with 13 bases between them. The CDR3 is made up of 15 amino acids. Material: peripheral blood. The J gene is TRBJ2-1, the V gene TRBV9; no clear D gene. This receptor was obtained from a man in his fifties with acute or convalescent COVID-19. This chain's CDR3 is CASSPREKTYNEQFF. Here the CDR3 DNA reads TGTGCCAGCAGCCCCCGCGAGAAGACCTACAATGAGCAGTTCTTC.